Included here is one TCR beta chain sequence, with context. One end of the junction is discordant with germline, which a read error may explain. This record belongs to a study of beta chain features in type 1 diabetes. Background on the study: Age, gender and cell yields were similar between patients and healthy donors. Sorted cells examined across all samples numbered 100 million to 140 million.

Every bit of the isolated RNA underwent reverse transcription, so sequencing read expressed TCRB transcripts. Clones were sequenced by immunoSEQ multiplex PCR, and TCRdb holds only the in-frame ones, with some missing. This sample has 300,000 to 350,000 clones, with roughly 8% found just once. The source of this sequence is a woman aged 18-29 years in good health. Sequenced input: central memory CD4+ T cells from blood.

The CDR3 DNA follows: TGTGCCAGCAGCTTGGAGGGCACGGATAGGCAGTATTTT. It yields the protein CASSLEGTDRQYF. This chain uses TRBV5-4 with TRBJ2-3, with no clear D. Per the germline V gene, CDR1 is SGHNT and CDR2 is YYREEE (reference sequence). This CDR3 has 13 amino acids.